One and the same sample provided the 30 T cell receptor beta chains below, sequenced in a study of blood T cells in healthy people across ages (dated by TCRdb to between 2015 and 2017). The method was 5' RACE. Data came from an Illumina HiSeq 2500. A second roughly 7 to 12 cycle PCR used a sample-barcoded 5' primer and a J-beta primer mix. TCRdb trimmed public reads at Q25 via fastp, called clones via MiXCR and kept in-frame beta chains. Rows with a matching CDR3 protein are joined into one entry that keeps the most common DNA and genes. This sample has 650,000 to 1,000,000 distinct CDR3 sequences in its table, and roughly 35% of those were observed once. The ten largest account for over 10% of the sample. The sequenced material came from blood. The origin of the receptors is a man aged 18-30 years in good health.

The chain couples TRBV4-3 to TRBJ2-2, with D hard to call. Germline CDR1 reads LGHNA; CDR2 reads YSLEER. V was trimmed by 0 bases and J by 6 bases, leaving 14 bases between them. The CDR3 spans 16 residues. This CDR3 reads CASSQEGGIEPGELFF. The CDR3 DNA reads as TGCGCCAGCAGCCAAGAGGGTGGGATTGAGCCCGGGGAGCTGTTTTTT.

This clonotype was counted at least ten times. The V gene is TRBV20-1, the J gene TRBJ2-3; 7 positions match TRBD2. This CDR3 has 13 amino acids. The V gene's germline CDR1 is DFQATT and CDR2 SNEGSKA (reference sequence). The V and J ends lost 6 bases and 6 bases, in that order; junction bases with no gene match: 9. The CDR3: CSAMGGFSDTQYF. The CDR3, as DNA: TGCAGTGCCATGGGAGGGTTTTCGGATACGCAGTATTTT.

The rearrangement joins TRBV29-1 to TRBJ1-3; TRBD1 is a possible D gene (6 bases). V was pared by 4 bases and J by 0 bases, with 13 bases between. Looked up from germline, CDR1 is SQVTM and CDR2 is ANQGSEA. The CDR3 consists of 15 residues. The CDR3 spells CSVADRLSSGNTIYF. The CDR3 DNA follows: TGCAGCGTTGCCGACAGGCTTAGCTCTGGAAACACCATATATTTT.

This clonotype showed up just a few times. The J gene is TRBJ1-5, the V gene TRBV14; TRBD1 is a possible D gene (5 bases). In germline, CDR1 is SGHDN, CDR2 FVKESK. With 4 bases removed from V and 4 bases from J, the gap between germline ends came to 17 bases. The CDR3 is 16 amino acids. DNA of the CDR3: TGTGCCAGCAGCCCCACCCTCAGGGAAAGAAATCAGCCCCAGCATTTT. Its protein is CASSPTLRERNQPQHF.

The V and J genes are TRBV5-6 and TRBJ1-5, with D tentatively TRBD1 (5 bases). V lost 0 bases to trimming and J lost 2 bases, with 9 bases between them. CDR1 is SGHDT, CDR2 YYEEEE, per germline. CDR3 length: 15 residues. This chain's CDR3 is CASSLGDWGNQPQHF. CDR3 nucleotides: TGTGCCAGCAGCTTGGGGGACTGGGGCAATCAGCCCCAGCATTTT.

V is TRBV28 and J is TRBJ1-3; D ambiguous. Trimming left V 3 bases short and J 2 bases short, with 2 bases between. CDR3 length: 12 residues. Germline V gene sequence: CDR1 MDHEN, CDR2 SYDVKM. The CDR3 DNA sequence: TGTGCCAGCAGTTTGGCTGGAAACACCATATATTTT. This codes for CASSLAGNTIYF. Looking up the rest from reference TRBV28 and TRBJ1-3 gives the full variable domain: DVKVTQSSRYLVKRTGEKVFLECVQDMDHENMFWYRQDPGLGLRLIYFSYDVKMKEKGDIPEGYSVSREKKERFSLILESASTNQTSMYLCASSLAGNTIYFGEGSWLTVV.

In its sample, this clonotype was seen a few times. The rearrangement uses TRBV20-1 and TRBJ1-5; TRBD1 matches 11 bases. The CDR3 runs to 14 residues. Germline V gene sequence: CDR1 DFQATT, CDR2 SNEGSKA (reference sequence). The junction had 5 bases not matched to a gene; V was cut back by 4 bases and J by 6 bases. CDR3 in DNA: TGCAGTGCTACGACGGGACAGGGGGGTCAGCCCCAGCATTTT. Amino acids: CSATTGQGGQPQHF.

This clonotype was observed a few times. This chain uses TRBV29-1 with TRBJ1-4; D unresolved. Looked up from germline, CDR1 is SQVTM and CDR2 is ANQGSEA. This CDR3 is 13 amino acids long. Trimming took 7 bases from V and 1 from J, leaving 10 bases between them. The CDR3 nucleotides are TGCAGCGGAAGAAGAGGAACTAATGAAAAACTGTTTTTT. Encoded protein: CSGRRGTNEKLFF.

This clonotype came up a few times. CDR3 amino acids: CASSRYGDRDDEQFF. The CDR3 DNA sequence: TGTGCCAGCAGTCGTTATGGGGACAGAGACGATGAGCAGTTCTTC. The genes are TRBV27 and TRBJ2-1; 7 nucleotides align to TRBD1. Losses at the gene ends were 5 bases for V and 8 bases for J; bases not matched to a gene: 12. Germline loops: CDR1 MNHEY, CDR2 SMNVEV (reference sequence). This CDR3 has 15 residues.

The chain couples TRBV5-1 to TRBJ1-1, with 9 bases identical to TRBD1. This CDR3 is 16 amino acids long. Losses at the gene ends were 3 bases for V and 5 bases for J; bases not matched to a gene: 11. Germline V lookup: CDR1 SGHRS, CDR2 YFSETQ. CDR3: CASSSRAGQGGTEAFF. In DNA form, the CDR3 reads TGCGCCAGCAGCTCGCGGGCGGGACAGGGTGGAACTGAAGCTTTCTTT.

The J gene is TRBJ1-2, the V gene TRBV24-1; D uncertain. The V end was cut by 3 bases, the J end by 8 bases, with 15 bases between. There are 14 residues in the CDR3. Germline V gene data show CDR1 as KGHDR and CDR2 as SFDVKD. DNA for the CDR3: TGTGCCACCAGTGATGTGGGAGAGAATGGAGGCTACACCTTC. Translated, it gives CATSDVGENGGYTF.

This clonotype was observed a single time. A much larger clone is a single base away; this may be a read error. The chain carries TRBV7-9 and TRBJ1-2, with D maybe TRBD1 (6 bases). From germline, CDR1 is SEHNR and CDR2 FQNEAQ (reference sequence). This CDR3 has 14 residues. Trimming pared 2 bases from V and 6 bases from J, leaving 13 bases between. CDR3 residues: CASSLTGTNHGYTF. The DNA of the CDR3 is TGTGCCAGCAGCTTAACAGGGACGAACCATGGCTACACCTTC.

CDR3 nucleotide sequence: TGTGCCAGCATCCTGGCGGGGTTAGGAGAGACCCAGTACTTC. Protein sequence: CASILAGLGETQYF. V is TRBV5-5 and J is TRBJ2-5, with D perhaps matching TRBD2 (6 bases). This CDR3 comprises 14 residues. CDR1 and CDR2 from the germline V gene are SGHKS and YYEKEE (reference sequence). V lost 6 bases, J lost 4 bases, and 16 bases lay in between.

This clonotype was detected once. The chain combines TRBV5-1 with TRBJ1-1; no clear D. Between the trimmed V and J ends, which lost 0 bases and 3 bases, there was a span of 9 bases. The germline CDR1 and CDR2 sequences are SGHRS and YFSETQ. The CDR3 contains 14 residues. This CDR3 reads CASSLEAKDTEAFF. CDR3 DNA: TGCGCCAGCAGCTTGGAGGCTAAGGACACTGAAGCTTTCTTT.

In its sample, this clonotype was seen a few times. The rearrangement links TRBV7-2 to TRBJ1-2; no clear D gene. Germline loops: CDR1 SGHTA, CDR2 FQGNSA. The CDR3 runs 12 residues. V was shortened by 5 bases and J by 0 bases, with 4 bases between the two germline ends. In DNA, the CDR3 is TGTGCCAGCAGCGTGGCTAACTATGGCTACACCTTC. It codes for CASSVANYGYTF.

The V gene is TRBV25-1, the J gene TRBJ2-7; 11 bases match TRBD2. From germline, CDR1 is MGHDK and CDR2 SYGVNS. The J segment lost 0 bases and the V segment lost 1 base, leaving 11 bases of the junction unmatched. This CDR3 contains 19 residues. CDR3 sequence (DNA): TGTGCCAGCAGTGAATTCTTGGGACTAGCGGAGCCATCCTCCTACGAGCAGTACTTC. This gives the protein CASSEFLGLAEPSSYEQYF.

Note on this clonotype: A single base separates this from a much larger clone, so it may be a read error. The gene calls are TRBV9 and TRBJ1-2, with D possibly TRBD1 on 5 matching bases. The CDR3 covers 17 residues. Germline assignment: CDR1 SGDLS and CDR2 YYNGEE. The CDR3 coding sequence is TGTACCAGCAGCGCCGGGAACCGGGACGGAGCTAACTATGGCTACACCTTC. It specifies CTSSAGNRDGANYGYTF.

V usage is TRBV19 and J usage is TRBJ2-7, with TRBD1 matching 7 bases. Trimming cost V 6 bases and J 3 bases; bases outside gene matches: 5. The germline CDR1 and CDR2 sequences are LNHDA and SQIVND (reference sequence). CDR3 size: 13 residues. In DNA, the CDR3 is TGTGCCAGTAGCCCGGGACAGTACTACGAGCAGTACTTC. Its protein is CASSPGQYYEQYF. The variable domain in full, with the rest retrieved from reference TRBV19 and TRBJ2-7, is DGGITQSPKYLFRKEGQNVTLSCEQNLNHDAMYWYRQDPGQGLRLIYYSQIVNDFQKGDIAEGYSVSREKKESFPLTVTSAQKNPTAFYLCASSPGQYYEQYFGPGTRLTVT.

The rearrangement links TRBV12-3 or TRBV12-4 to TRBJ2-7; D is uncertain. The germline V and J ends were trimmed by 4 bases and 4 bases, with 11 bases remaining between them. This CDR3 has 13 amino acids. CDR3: CASSYPGRYEQYF. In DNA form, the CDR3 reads TGTGCCAGCAGTTACCCCGGACGATACGAGCAGTACTTC.

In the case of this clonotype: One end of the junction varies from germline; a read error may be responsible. DNA for the CDR3: TGTGCCAGCAGTTTAGCGTCCGGGGAGTACTACGAGCAGTACTTC. It codes for CASSLASGEYYEQYF. The rearrangement links TRBV7-2 to TRBJ2-7, with D tentatively TRBD2 (5 bases). The CDR3 is 15 amino acids. The germline V gene has CDR1 SGHTA and CDR2 FQGNSA.

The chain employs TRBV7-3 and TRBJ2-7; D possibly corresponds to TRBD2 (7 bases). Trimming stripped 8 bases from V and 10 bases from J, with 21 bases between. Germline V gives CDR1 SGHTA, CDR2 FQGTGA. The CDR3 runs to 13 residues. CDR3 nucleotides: TGTGCCAGCTCCGAAGGGGGGGCGCGGATTCAGTACTTC. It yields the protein CASSEGGARIQYF.

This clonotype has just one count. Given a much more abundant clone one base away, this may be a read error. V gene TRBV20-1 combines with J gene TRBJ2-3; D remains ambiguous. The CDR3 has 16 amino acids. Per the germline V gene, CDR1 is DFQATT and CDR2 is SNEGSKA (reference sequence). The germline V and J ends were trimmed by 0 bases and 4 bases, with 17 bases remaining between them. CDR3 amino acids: CSARDPDRSDADTQYF. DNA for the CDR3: TGCAGTGCTAGAGACCCCGATAGGAGTGATGCAGATACGCAGTATTTT.

CDR3 sequence: CASRGNPIYEQYF. In DNA, the CDR3 is TGTGCCAGCAGGGGGAATCCGATCTACGAGCAGTACTTC. V usage is TRBV7-9 and J usage is TRBJ2-7, with D uncertain. Trimming left V 6 bases short and J 3 bases short, with 12 bases between. The CDR3 has 13 residues. Per germline, CDR1 SEHNR and CDR2 FQNEAQ (reference sequence).

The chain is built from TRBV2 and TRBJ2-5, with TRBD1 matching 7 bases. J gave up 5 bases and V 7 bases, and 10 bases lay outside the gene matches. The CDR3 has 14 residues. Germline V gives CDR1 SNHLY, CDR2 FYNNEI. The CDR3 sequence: CASIVFDRVETQYF. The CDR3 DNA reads TGTGCCAGCATAGTATTTGACAGGGTGGAGACCCAGTACTTC.

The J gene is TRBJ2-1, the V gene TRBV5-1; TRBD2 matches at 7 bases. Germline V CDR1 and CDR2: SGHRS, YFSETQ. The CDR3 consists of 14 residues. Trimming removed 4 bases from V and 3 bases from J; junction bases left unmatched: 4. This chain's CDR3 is CASSVGGGYNEQFF. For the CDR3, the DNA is TGCGCCAGCAGCGTGGGGGGGGGCTACAATGAGCAGTTCTTC.

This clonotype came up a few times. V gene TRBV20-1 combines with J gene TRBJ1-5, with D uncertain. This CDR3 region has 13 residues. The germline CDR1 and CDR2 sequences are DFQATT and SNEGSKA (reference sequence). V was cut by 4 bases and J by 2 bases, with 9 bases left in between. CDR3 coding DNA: TGCAGTGCTATTGAAACCGGCAATCAGCCCCAGCATTTT. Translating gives CSAIETGNQPQHF.

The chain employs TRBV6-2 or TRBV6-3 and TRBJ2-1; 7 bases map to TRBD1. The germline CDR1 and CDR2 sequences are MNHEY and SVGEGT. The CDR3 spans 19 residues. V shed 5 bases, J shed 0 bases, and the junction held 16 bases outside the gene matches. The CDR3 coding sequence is TGTGCCAGCAGTCTCCGGGACAGAAGAAGAAGGAGCTCCTACAATGAGCAGTTCTTC. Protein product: CASSLRDRRRRSSYNEQFF.

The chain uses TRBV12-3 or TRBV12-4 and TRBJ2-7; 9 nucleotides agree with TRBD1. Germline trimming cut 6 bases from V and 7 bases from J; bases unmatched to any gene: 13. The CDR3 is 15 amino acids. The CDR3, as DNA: TGTGCCAGCAGCCTAGACAGGGGGTCCAACAATGAGCAGTACTTC. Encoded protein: CASSLDRGSNNEQYF.

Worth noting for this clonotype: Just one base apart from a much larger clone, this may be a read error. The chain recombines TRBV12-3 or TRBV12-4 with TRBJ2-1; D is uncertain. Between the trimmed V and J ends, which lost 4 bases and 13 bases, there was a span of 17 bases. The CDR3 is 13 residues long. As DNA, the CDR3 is TGTGCCAGCAGTTCGCCTATGAACGAGACCCAGTTCTTC. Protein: CASSSPMNETQFF.

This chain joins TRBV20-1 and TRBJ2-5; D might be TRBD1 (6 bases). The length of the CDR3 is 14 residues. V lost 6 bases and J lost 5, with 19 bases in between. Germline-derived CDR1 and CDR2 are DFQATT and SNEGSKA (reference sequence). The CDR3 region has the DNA TGCAGTGCCCCTGCCACAGGGAGTATGGAGACCCAGTACTTC. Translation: CSAPATGSMETQYF.